This TCR beta chain was sequenced during a study of T-cell memory formation after mild COVID-19. This clonotype turned up a few times. UMIs and sample barcodes were carried by the TCR alpha and TCR beta cDNA libraries that 5'RACE produced using constant-segment primers. TCRdb reprocessed the 5' RACE reads with MiXCR, giving one entry per CDR3 protein. This sample has 180,000 or so distinct CDR3 sequences; approximately 10% occur once, and the top ten carry 3.8%. Material for sequencing was PBMCs or a T cell subset sorted from them (not recorded which). The TCR was taken from a man younger than 30 who had mild COVID-19 (a few samples of this study predate the infection). Cell type and time point are not known.

Here the CDR3 DNA reads TGTGCCAGCAGCCTAGGGACAGGGAGTCAGCAGTTCTTC. This codes for CASSLGTGSQQFF. This chain connects TRBV7-3 to TRBJ2-1, with 9 bases aligning to TRBD1. Germline V gives CDR1 SGHTA, CDR2 FQGTGA. This CDR3 is built from 13 residues. V lost 5 bases and J lost 11; bases outside the gene matches: 7.